The T cell receptor (beta chain) under discussion was sequenced for a study of T cells in Graves' hyperthyroidism and ophthalmopathy. Background on the study: It was at initial diagnosis, before any treatment, that peripheral blood was collected.

Participants, patients aged 18 to 65, had newly diagnosed hyperthyroidism with a duration under 2 months. Not enrolled were patients with uncontrolled infection, other autoimmune disease, pregnancy or lactation. TCR beta CDR3 regions were amplified from RNA transcripts. RT-PCR in the first round (using the HTBI primer set) targeted the TCR CDR3. Each CDR3 protein is one row after TCRdb ran MiXCR on the multiplex PCR reads. Of hundreds of thousands of distinct CDR3 sequences in the sample, approximately 14% were seen once. The J segment lost 4 bases and the V segment lost 0 bases, leaving 18 bases of the junction unmatched. Germline CDR1 and CDR2: LGHNT and FRNRAP. This CDR3 contains 20 residues. This clonotype has a count of ten or more.

The chain couples TRBV12-5 to TRBJ1-2, with 9 positions matching TRBD1. What was sequenced was blood. The sequence was obtained from a woman aged 18-29 years with Graves' hyperthyroidism. CDR3 sequence reads: CASGLVLPPRPQTGGYGYTF. As DNA, the CDR3 is TGTGCTAGTGGTTTGGTACTGCCACCACGCCCCCAGACAGGGGGCTATGGCTACACCTTC.